A selection of T cell receptor beta chains follows, all from one sample in a study of metastatic and nonmetastatic thyroid tumors. TCRdb reanalyzed the PCR reads with MiXCR. There are 100,000 or so clones in the sample; more than 12% occur only once, and 3% to 4.5% lies in the top ten. Sequenced: blood. The receptors here all came from a female donor with papillary thyroid cancer or a benign thyroid nodule (not recorded which). Some clones in this sample may be carry-over from other donors' samples. The CDR3 runs from the conserved cysteine through the conserved F or W. A D gene is named only where the DNA matches it firmly. Some rows mark clone size as missing; the rest say once, few, many or name a class of expanded clone.

TRBD1 | TRBJ2-7 | many | 14 | TRBV7-3 | CASSPTTGNYEQYF | TGTGCCAGCAGCCCCACGACAGGGAACTACGAGCAGTACTTC
- | TRBJ2-1 | many | 12 | TRBV19 | CASSVGTNEQFF | TGTGCCAGTAGTGTGGGGACAAATGAGCAGTTCTTC
- | TRBJ1-3 | many | 14 | TRBV25-1 | CASSWTYSGNTIYF | TGTGCCAGCAGTTGGACTTACTCTGGAAACACCATATATTTT
TRBD1 | TRBJ2-7 | many | 14 | TRBV6-1 | CASRWGTGNYEQYF | TGTGCCAGCAGGTGGGGGACAGGGAACTACGAGCAGTACTTC
TRBD1 | TRBJ1-1 | many | 13 | TRBV11-2 | CASSSTGPTEAFF | TGTGCCAGCAGCTCGACAGGGCCCACTGAAGCTTTCTTT
- | TRBJ1-1 | many | 14 | TRBV18 | CASSPAEMNTEAFF | TGTGCCAGCTCACCAGCAGAAATGAACACTGAAGCTTTCTTT
- | TRBJ1-2 | many | 12 | TRBV18 | CASSPGGYGYTF | TGTGCCAGCTCACCAGGGGGCTATGGCTACACCTTC
TRBD2 | TRBJ2-1 | few | 15 | TRBV6-6 | CASSYSGSGSFEQFF | TGTGCCAGCAGTTACTCGGGTAGCGGGTCGTTTGAGCAGTTCTTC
- | TRBJ1-3 | few | 12 | TRBV9 | CASSAPLNTIYF | TGTGCCAGCAGCGCTCCCTTAAACACCATATATTTT
TRBD1 | TRBJ2-1 | many | 15 | TRBV6-2/TRBV6-3 | CASGKPGQGSNEQFF | TGTGCCAGCGGTAAGCCGGGACAGGGTAGCAATGAGCAGTTCTTC
TRBD1 | TRBJ1-5 | many | 17 | TRBV6-1 | CASSLGTGPYSNQPQHF | TGTGCCAGCAGCCTTGGGACAGGACCCTATAGCAATCAGCCCCAGCATTTT
TRBD2 | TRBJ2-1 | many | 15 | TRBV9 | CASSVGGTSHNEQFF | TGTGCCAGCAGCGTAGGAGGGACTAGCCATAATGAGCAGTTCTTC
- | TRBJ2-7 | - | 16 | TRBV6-1 | CASTQLTGAGSYEQYF | TGTGCCAGCACCCAACTGACGGGAGCAGGCTCCTACGAGCAGTACTTC
- | TRBJ1-5 | many | 13 | TRBV6-1 | CASDINSNQPQHF | TGTGCCAGCGACATAAATAGCAATCAGCCCCAGCATTTT
TRBD1 | TRBJ1-2 | few | 15 | TRBV6-1 | CASMDRGLDRAGYTF | TGTGCCAGCATGGACAGGGGGCTGGATCGGGCTGGCTACACCTTC
- | TRBJ2-2 | - | 20 | TRBV5-4 | CASSLGLLRVGALITGELFF | TGTGCCAGCAGCTTGGGGCTCCTAAGGGTGGGGGCGCTTATCACCGGGGAGCTGTTTTTT
- | TRBJ1-2 | - | 13 | TRBV20-1 | CSARVGCPGGYTF | TGCAGTGCTAGAGTGGGGTGTCCTGGCGGCTACACCTTC
- | TRBJ1-1 | many | 12 | TRBV30 | CAWSAAYTEAFF | TGTGCCTGGAGCGCAGCCTACACTGAAGCTTTCTTT
- | TRBJ2-5 | many | 13 | TRBV5-4 | CASSLGQWETQYF | TGTGCCAGCAGCTTGGGGCAGTGGGAGACCCAGTACTTC
- | TRBJ2-3 | many | 17 | TRBV10-3 | CAISDPPTGDRTDTQYF | TGTGCCATCAGTGACCCCCCCACAGGCGATCGCACAGATACGCAGTATTTT
TRBD1 | TRBJ2-3 | many | 16 | TRBV11-1 | CASSFVTGGFADTQYF | TGTGCCAGCAGCTTCGTGACAGGGGGTTTCGCAGATACGCAGTATTTT
- | TRBJ1-3 | few | 14 | TRBV6-6 | CASSYEGPSGTIYF | TGTGCCAGCAGTTACGAAGGACCCTCAGGCACCATATATTTT
TRBD1 | TRBJ2-7 | many | 14 | TRBV20-1 | CSATDRDKSYEQYF | TGCAGTGCTACGGACAGGGATAAATCCTACGAGCAGTACTTC
- | TRBJ1-3 | many | 16 | TRBV4-1 | CASSQDRLRSGNTIYF | TGCGCCAGCAGCCAAGACAGACTCCGCTCTGGAAACACCATATATTTT
- | TRBJ2-1 | - | 13 | TRBV30 | CAWSVGGVNEQFF | TGTGCCTGGAGTGTAGGTGGGGTCAATGAGCAGTTCTTC
TRBD2 | TRBJ2-1 | many | 19 | TRBV20-1 | CSARAPGRGSPSSYNEQFF | TGCAGTGCTAGAGCCCCGGGGCGGGGGTCCCCCAGCTCCTACAATGAGCAGTTCTTC
- | TRBJ1-1 | few | 15 | TRBV28 | CASILQRSYNTEVFF | TGTGCCAGCATTTTGCAGAGGTCTTATAACACTGAAGTTTTCTTT
TRBD1 | TRBJ2-7 | few | 15 | TRBV6-1 | CASSPGTGFSYEQYF | TGTGCCAGCAGCCCAGGGACAGGCTTCTCCTACGAGCAGTACTTC
- | TRBJ1-4 | - | 15 | TRBV4-2 | CASSQDPGAYEKLFF | TGTGCCAGCAGCCAAGATCCCGGAGCTTATGAAAAACTGTTTTTT